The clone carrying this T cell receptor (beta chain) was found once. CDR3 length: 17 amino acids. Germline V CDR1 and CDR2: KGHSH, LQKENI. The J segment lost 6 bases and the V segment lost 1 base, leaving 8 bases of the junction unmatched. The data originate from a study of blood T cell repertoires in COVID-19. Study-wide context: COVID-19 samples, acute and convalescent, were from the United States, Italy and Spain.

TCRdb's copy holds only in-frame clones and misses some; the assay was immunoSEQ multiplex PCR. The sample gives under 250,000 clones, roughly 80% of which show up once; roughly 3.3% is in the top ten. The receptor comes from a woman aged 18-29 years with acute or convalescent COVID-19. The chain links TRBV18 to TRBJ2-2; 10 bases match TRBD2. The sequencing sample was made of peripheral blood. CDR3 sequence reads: CASSPRLAGVGAGELFF. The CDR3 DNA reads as TGTGCCAGCTCACCACGTCTAGCGGGAGTCGGCGCCGGGGAGCTGTTTTTT.